Shown below are 4 T cell receptor beta chains from a single sample sequenced in a study of OX40 agonist ivuxolimab in advanced cancers. Sequenced by immunoSEQ multiplex PCR; TCRdb stores in-frame clones only, minus some. In the table there are 35,000 to 45,000 clones, about 86% of which are singletons. The source was CD4+ or CD8+ T cells sorted from blood, collected in a trial of the OX40 agonist ivuxolimab. The receptors come from an adult with an advanced solid tumor such as melanoma, head and neck, liver or kidney cancer.

This clone was seen once. The chain combines TRBV14 with TRBJ2-1; D gene unclear. CDR1 and CDR2 from the germline V gene are SGHDN and FVKESK. There are 14 residues in the CDR3. V was cut by 6 bases and J by 7 bases, with 16 bases left in between. The CDR3 sequence is CASSRTEDPNEQFF. Written as DNA, the CDR3 is TGTGCCAGCAGTCGGACCGAGGACCCTAATGAGCAGTTCTTC.

V is TRBV9 and J is TRBJ1-2; TRBD1 is a possible D gene (5 bases). In germline, CDR1 is SGDLS, CDR2 YYNGEE. V gave up 1 base and J gave up 5 bases, with 18 bases separating them. The CDR3 loop spans 16 amino acids. The CDR3 nucleotides are TGTGCCAGCAGCGTATACCAGGACACAGAGGCTTATGGCTACACCTTC. Translating gives CASSVYQDTEAYGYTF.

The genes are TRBV2 and TRBJ1-3; D is ambiguous. The CDR3 sequence is 10 residues long. V dropped 4 bases and J dropped 7 bases, with 2 bases sitting between them. Germline values: CDR1 SNHLY, CDR2 FYNNEI. This CDR3 is CASSGNTIYF. Here the CDR3 DNA reads TGTGCCAGCAGTGGGAACACCATATATTTT. Looking up the rest from reference TRBV2 and TRBJ1-3 gives the full variable domain: EPEVTQTPSHQVTQMGQEVILRCVPISNHLYFYWYRQILGQKVEFLVSFYNNEISEKSEIFDDQFSVERPDGSNFTLKIRSTKLEDSAMYFCASSGNTIYFGEGSWLTVV.

This chain joins TRBV7-8 and TRBJ2-5; TRBD2 might be the D (6 bases). The CDR3 loop spans 14 amino acids. Germline CDR1 SGHVS, CDR2 FQNEAQ. The V and J ends lost 4 bases and 1 base respectively, with 10 bases between them. The chain's CDR3 is CASSSWGVQETQYF. In DNA, the CDR3 is TGTGCCAGCAGCTCGTGGGGGGTCCAAGAGACCCAGTACTTC.